A selection of T cell receptor beta chains follows, all from one sample in a study of siplizumab effects on memory and regulatory T cells. TCRdb's copy holds only in-frame clones and misses some; the assay was immunoSEQ multiplex PCR. The data contain tens of thousands of clones, roughly 93% of them singletons. Sequenced input: CD8+ T cells sorted from blood. All receptors come from a human donor in good health. Both conserved end residues are part of each CDR3. A D gene is named only where the DNA matches it firmly. Clone size is stated in some rows and not others, as once, few, many or a class when expanded.

d_call	v_call	clone_size	j_call	cdr3_aa	cdr3_nt
TRBD1	TRBV27	.	TRBJ1-2	CASSLWGQGDYTF	TGTGCCAGCAGTTTGTGGGGACAGGGAGACTACACCTTC
.	TRBV7-8	.	TRBJ2-5	CASSLGPTRETQYF	TGTGCCAGCAGCTTAGGGCCAACTCGGGAGACCCAGTACTTC
.	TRBV27	.	TRBJ2-6	CASSIETGANVLTF	TGTGCCAGCAGTATAGAGACTGGGGCCAACGTCCTGACTTTC
.	TRBV7-6	.	TRBJ2-1	CASSLSRGRSSYNEQFF	TGTGCCAGCAGCTTAAGCAGGGGCCGAAGCTCCTACAATGAGCAGTTCTTC
TRBD1	TRBV27	.	TRBJ2-3	CASSSRTGPDTQYF	TGTGCCAGCAGTTCCAGGACAGGGCCAGATACGCAGTATTTT
.	TRBV19	.	TRBJ1-5	CASNGAPGGGQPQHF	TGTGCCAGTAATGGGGCCCCGGGGGGAGGGCAGCCCCAGCATTTT
TRBD1	TRBV12-5	.	TRBJ2-2	CASGPRVPGGALEGELFF	TGTGCTAGTGGTCCCCGCGTGCCAGGGGGAGCGCTAGAAGGGGAGCTGTTTTTT
TRBD1	TRBV6-1	.	TRBJ2-7	CASSEWGTGLGEQYF	TGTGCCAGCAGTGAATGGGGGACAGGGCTCGGCGAGCAGTACTTC
.	TRBV4-2	.	TRBJ2-7	CASSQPGETSSYEQYF	TGTGCCAGCAGCCAACCCGGCGAGACTAGTTCGTACGAGCAGTACTTC
TRBD2	TRBV27	.	TRBJ2-1	CASSPGTSGLYNEQFF	TGTGCCAGCAGTCCGGGGACTAGCGGGCTGTACAATGAGCAGTTCTTC
TRBD2	TRBV4-2	.	TRBJ2-3	CASSQDVASGNTQYF	TGTGCCAGCAGCCAAGATGTGGCTAGCGGGAATACGCAGTATTTT
.	TRBV7-8	.	TRBJ1-5	CASSLGGGAQPQHF	TGTGCCAGCAGCTTAGGCGGGGGTGCTCAGCCCCAGCATTTT
.	TRBV5-4	.	TRBJ2-5	CASSDRTEETQYF	TGTGCCAGCAGCGATCGGACGGAAGAGACCCAGTACTTC
.	TRBV6-5	.	TRBJ1-5	CASSPDRSNQPQHF	TGTGCCAGCAGTCCTGACAGGAGCAATCAGCCCCAGCATTTT
.	TRBV7-2	.	TRBJ2-1	CASSQGRSLWVEQFF	TGTGCCAGCAGCCAGGGACGCTCACTCTGGGTTGAGCAGTTCTTC
TRBD2	TRBV6-5	.	TRBJ2-7	CASSYGTSGSEQYF	TGTGCCAGCAGTTACGGGACTAGCGGGAGCGAGCAGTACTTC
TRBD1	TRBV15	.	TRBJ2-7	CATSSNRGREQYF	TGTGCCACCAGCAGCAACAGGGGACGCGAGCAGTACTTC
TRBD2	TRBV5-1	once	TRBJ2-7	CASSPWGLAGASYEQYF	TGCGCCAGCAGCCCATGGGGACTAGCGGGGGCATCCTACGAGCAGTACTTC
TRBD1	TRBV19	.	TRBJ2-1	CASSTWDRYNEQFF	TGTGCCAGTAGTACCTGGGACAGGTACAATGAGCAGTTCTTC
.	TRBV9	.	TRBJ1-3	CASSADFGSGNTIYF	TGTGCCAGCAGCGCCGACTTTGGCTCTGGAAACACCATATATTTT
TRBD2	TRBV6-4	.	TRBJ2-3	CASSDGGGAQDTQYF	TGTGCCAGCAGTGACGGCGGGGGGGCCCAAGATACGCAGTATTTT
.	TRBV6-1	.	TRBJ1-2	CASSGTETYGYTF	TGTGCCAGCAGTGGGACAGAAACCTATGGCTACACCTTC
.	TRBV18	.	TRBJ2-4	CASSPGGADIQYF	TGTGCCAGCTCACCGGGGGGGGCGGACATTCAGTACTTC
.	TRBV4-3	once	TRBJ2-1	CASSQDRDFNEQFF	TGCGCCAGCAGCCAAGATCGGGACTTCAATGAGCAGTTCTTC
TRBD2	TRBV4-1	.	TRBJ2-1	CASSQGSAGVWNEQFF	TGCGCCAGCAGCCAAGGATCAGCGGGAGTGTGGAATGAGCAGTTCTTC
TRBD1	TRBV19	.	TRBJ1-2	CASSIIRDSYGYTF	TGTGCCAGTAGTATAATTCGGGACAGCTATGGCTACACCTTC
TRBD2	TRBV11-3	.	TRBJ2-1	CASSLERGVYNEQFF	TGTGCCAGCAGCTTAGAGCGGGGGGTCTACAATGAGCAGTTCTTC
.	TRBV14	.	TRBJ2-7	CASSQPQDYYEQYF	TGTGCCAGCAGCCAGCCACAGGATTACTACGAGCAGTACTTC
TRBD2	TRBV5-5	.	TRBJ2-7	CASSLRGTSGQNYEQYF	TGTGCCAGCAGCTTGAGGGGCACTAGCGGCCAGAACTACGAGCAGTACTTC
.	TRBV7-2	.	TRBJ1-6	CASSLSGSGSPLHF	TGTGCCAGCAGCTTATCAGGGTCGGGTTCACCCCTCCACTTT
.	TRBV7-9	.	TRBJ1-1	CASNFDARGTKTEAFF	TGTGCCAGCAACTTTGACGCGAGGGGGACTAAGACTGAAGCTTTCTTT
.	TRBV29-1	.	TRBJ2-2	CSAPGNTGELFF	TGCAGCGCCCCCGGGAACACCGGGGAGCTGTTTTTT
TRBD2	TRBV10-1	.	TRBJ2-7	CASSNAGGHEQYF	TGCGCCAGCAGTAATGCGGGAGGGCACGAGCAGTACTTC
TRBD2	TRBV30	.	TRBJ2-1	CAGVGRESYEQFF	TGTGCCGGAGTTGGGCGGGAGTCCTATGAGCAGTTCTTC
.	TRBV9	.	TRBJ2-1	CASSVGGTSLNEQFF	TGTGCCAGCAGCGTAGGCGGGACATCGCTCAATGAGCAGTTCTTC
.	TRBV30	.	TRBJ2-7	CAWSVMGGRSYEQYF	TGTGCCTGGAGTGTAATGGGCGGGCGGTCGTACGAGCAGTACTTC
.	TRBV27	once	TRBJ2-7	CATAGGFSWDEQYF	TGTGCCACGGCCGGGGGATTCTCTTGGGACGAGCAGTACTTC
.	TRBV19	.	TRBJ1-1	CASSYRGNTEAFF	TGTGCCAGTAGTTATCGGGGGAACACTGAAGCTTTCTTT
.	TRBV30	.	TRBJ1-1	CAWSPVGSEAFF	TGTGCCTGGAGTCCTGTAGGGAGTGAAGCTTTCTTT
.	TRBV5-4	.	TRBJ2-2	CASSLGENTGELFF	TGTGCCAGCAGCTTAGGGGAGAACACCGGGGAGCTGTTTTTT
.	TRBV9	.	TRBJ1-1	CASSVGRTGNTEAFF	TGTGCCAGCAGCGTAGGACGGACGGGAAACACTGAAGCTTTCTTT
TRBD1	TRBV6-5	.	TRBJ2-1	CASSYWDRVNEQFF	TGTGCCAGCAGTTACTGGGACAGGGTAAATGAGCAGTTCTTC
TRBD2	TRBV7-8	.	TRBJ2-5	CASSLESGGPKETQYF	TGTGCCAGCAGCTTAGAGTCGGGAGGGCCGAAAGAGACCCAGTACTTC
.	TRBV2	.	TRBJ1-1	CASSDSPGNTEAFF	TGTGCCAGCAGTGACTCTCCCGGGAACACTGAAGCTTTCTTT
TRBD2	TRBV2	.	TRBJ2-1	CASRAGLDNNEQFF	TGTGCCAGCAGAGCAGGACTAGACAACAATGAGCAGTTCTTC
.	TRBV10-3	.	TRBJ2-7	CAISDPDRSYEQYF	TGTGCCATCAGTGATCCGGACCGATCCTACGAGCAGTACTTC
TRBD1	TRBV11-2	.	TRBJ1-2	CASSSPGQGYGYTF	TGTGCCAGCAGCTCGCCGGGACAGGGGTATGGCTACACCTTC
.	TRBV19	.	TRBJ1-1	CASRWTENTEAFF	TGTGCCAGTAGGTGGACGGAGAACACTGAAGCTTTCTTT
.	TRBV5-1	.	TRBJ2-7	CASSLRWPGQYEQYF	TGCGCCAGCAGCTTGAGGTGGCCGGGGCAATACGAGCAGTACTTC
.	TRBV11-2	.	TRBJ1-4	CASSSRGTTGGNEKLFF	TGTGCCAGCAGCTCTAGGGGAACGACAGGTGGTAATGAAAAACTGTTTTTT
.	TRBV11-2	.	TRBJ2-7	CASSLGSGRYSYEQYF	TGTGCCAGCAGCTTAGGCAGTGGCAGATACTCCTACGAGCAGTACTTC
TRBD1	TRBV5-1	.	TRBJ2-1	CASSPTPDRGFNEQFF	TGCGCCAGCAGCCCTACTCCGGACAGGGGGTTTAATGAGCAGTTCTTC
.	TRBV27	.	TRBJ2-5	CASSGREWETQYF	TGTGCCAGCTCCGGGAGAGAATGGGAGACCCAGTACTTC
.	TRBV10-3	.	TRBJ2-1	CAISEQLNNEQFF	TGTGCCATCAGTGAGCAACTTAACAATGAGCAGTTCTTC
.	TRBV7-2	.	TRBJ1-6	CASSLETGQSPLHF	TGTGCCAGCAGCTTAGAGACGGGTCAGTCACCCCTCCACTTT
TRBD1	TRBV27	once	TRBJ1-2	CASSLIGDRGRGSYTF	TGTGCCAGCAGTCTAATCGGGGACAGGGGCCGCGGAAGCTACACCTTC
.	TRBV7-2	.	TRBJ2-2	CASSLGASKVTGELFF	TGTGCCAGCAGCTTAGGGGCTAGCAAAGTCACCGGGGAGCTGTTTTTT
.	TRBV2	medium-sized	TRBJ1-5	CASSAVEGNYLGQPQHF	TGTGCCAGCAGTGCGGTGGAGGGGAATTATTTAGGTCAGCCCCAGCATTTT
.	TRBV7-2	.	TRBJ1-2	CASSLEKRLGYGYTF	TGTGCCAGCAGCTTAGAAAAAAGACTAGGCTATGGCTACACCTTC
.	TRBV29-1	.	TRBJ1-2	CSVRFQYGYTF	TGCAGCGTGAGATTTCAGTATGGCTACACCTTC